This T cell receptor beta chain emerged from a study of shared clonotypes between healthy human individuals. Adults of Caucasian background living in Nashville, Tennessee made up all donors. CDR3 length: 15 amino acids. CDR1 and CDR2 (germline): SGHTA, FQGNSA. The V and J ends lost 5 bases and 1 base respectively, with 12 bases between them. Once extracted for a subset, genomic DNA was divided evenly among several immunoSEQ plates. Sequencing was performed with immunoSEQ multiplex PCR; in TCRdb, only in-frame clones are kept and a portion is missing. In the table there are fewer than 650,000 clones, roughly four fifths of which are singletons.

The sequencing sample was made of PBMCs. This receptor was identified in a woman in her thirties or forties in good health. Some clones in this sample may be carry-over from other donors' samples. The chain employs TRBV7-2 and TRBJ1-3; TRBD1 might be the D (6 bases). The CDR3 bases are TGTGCCAGCAGCCAGGAGACAGGTTCTGGAAACACCATATATTTT. Encoded protein: CASSQETGSGNTIYF.